The clone carrying this T cell receptor (beta chain) was observed many times. The sample originates from a study of T cells after yellow fever vaccination. One entry per CDR3 protein, called by TCRdb with MiXCR from the 5' RACE reads. The sample records about 320,000 distinct CDR3 sequences, approximately 4.5% being singletons. Germline V gene lookup returns CDR1 GTSNPN and CDR2 SVGIG (reference sequence). This CDR3 region has 13 residues. The V end lost 1 base, the J end lost 4 bases, and 8 bases lay between the germline ends. The sequences come from PBMCs, collected 15 days after the yellow fever booster vaccination. This chain links TRBV30 with TRBJ1-3; D uncertain. This receptor was obtained from a man younger than 35 who received the YFV17D yellow fever vaccine. The CDR3 loop is CAWSGPGGNTIYF. CDR3 sequence (DNA): TGTGCCTGGAGTGGACCCGGGGGAAACACCATATATTTT.